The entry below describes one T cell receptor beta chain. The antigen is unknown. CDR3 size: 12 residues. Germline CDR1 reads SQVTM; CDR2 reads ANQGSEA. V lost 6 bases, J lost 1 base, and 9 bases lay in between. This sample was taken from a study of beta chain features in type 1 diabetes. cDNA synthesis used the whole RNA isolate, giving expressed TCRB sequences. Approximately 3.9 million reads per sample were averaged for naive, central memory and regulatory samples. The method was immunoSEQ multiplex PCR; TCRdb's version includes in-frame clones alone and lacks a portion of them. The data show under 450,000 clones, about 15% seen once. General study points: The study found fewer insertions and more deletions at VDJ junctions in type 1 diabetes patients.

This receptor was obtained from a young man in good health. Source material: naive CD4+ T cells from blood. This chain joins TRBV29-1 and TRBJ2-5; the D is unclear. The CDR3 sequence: CSVDGIQETQYF. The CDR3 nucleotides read TGCAGCGTCGATGGAATCCAAGAGACCCAGTACTTC.